This entry lists 21 T cell receptor beta chains sequenced from one sample in a study of PD-1 blockade in classical Hodgkin lymphoma. All the patients suffered relapse after autologous stem cell transplantation, and brentuximab vedotin exposure differed. Some clones are missing from TCRdb's copy, which holds only in-frame ones; the method was immunoSEQ multiplex PCR. The table includes 90,000 or so clones, nearly 95% detected once. The material sequenced was peripheral blood mononuclear cells (PBMCs), taken before the second cycle of nivolumab. Receptors originate from a human donor with classical Hodgkin lymphoma.

This clone was seen just once. The CDR3 DNA follows: TGTGCCAGCAGCGGGACTAGCGAATACACAGATACGCAGTATTTT. As protein: CASSGTSEYTDTQYF. This chain connects TRBV13 to TRBJ2-3, with 10 nucleotides matching TRBD2. The CDR3 sequence is 15 residues long. The germline gives CDR1 PRHDT, CDR2 FYEKMQ (reference sequence). Trimming at V came to 5 bases and at J to 2 bases, leaving 4 bases not matched to a gene.

V is TRBV6-5 and J is TRBJ1-1; no reliable D call. This CDR3 contains 14 residues. Between the trimmed V and J ends, which lost 0 bases and 5 bases, there was a span of 10 bases. Germline V lookup: CDR1 MNHEY, CDR2 SVGAGI. CDR3 nucleotides: TGTGCCAGCAGTTACTCTCGGGTGTTGACTGAAGCTTTCTTT. Translating gives CASSYSRVLTEAFF.

CDR3 amino acids: CASSRDVNTEAFF. The CDR3 region has the DNA TGTGCCAGCAGTAGAGACGTGAACACTGAAGCTTTCTTT. V gene TRBV2 combines with J gene TRBJ1-1, with D hard to call. Germline V gene lookup returns CDR1 SNHLY and CDR2 FYNNEI. Between the trimmed V and J ends, which lost 5 bases and 0 bases, there was a span of 7 bases. The CDR3 extends over 13 amino acids. The full variable domain, rest sourced from reference TRBV2 and TRBJ1-1, is EPEVTQTPSHQVTQMGQEVILRCVPISNHLYFYWYRQILGQKVEFLVSFYNNEISEKSEIFDDQFSVERPDGSNFTLKIRSTKLEDSAMYFCASSRDVNTEAFFGQGTRLTVV.

DNA for the CDR3: TGCGCCAGCAGCTTTTGGGGAGACAGAATTGAAGCTTTCTTT. This sequence encodes CASSFWGDRIEAFF. The J gene is TRBJ1-1, the V gene TRBV5-1, with D possibly matching TRBD1 (5 bases). This CDR3 is built from 14 residues. Per the germline V gene, CDR1 is SGHRS and CDR2 is YFSETQ. V lost 2 bases, J lost 7 bases, and 15 bases lay in between.

The gene calls are TRBV28 and TRBJ1-5, with D possibly TRBD1 on 5 matching bases. The CDR3 sequence is 16 residues long. V lost 5 bases to trimming and J lost 9 bases, with 23 bases between them. The germline V gene encodes CDR1 MDHEN and CDR2 SYDVKM. The DNA of the CDR3 is TGTGCCAGCAGTGTCCCCGGACGGGACCCAATAGGGCCCCAGCATTTT. The encoded protein is CASSVPGRDPIGPQHF.

As regards this clone: Other nucleotide sequences in the sample specify the same CDR3. This rearrangement joins TRBV28 to TRBJ1-1, with 11 bases lining up with TRBD1. There are 16 residues in the CDR3. In germline, CDR1 is MDHEN, CDR2 SYDVKM. J lost 5 bases, V lost 3 bases, and 8 bases had no gene match. The CDR3 protein is CASSLNRDRGSTEAFF. As DNA, the CDR3 is TGTGCCAGCAGTTTGAACCGGGACAGGGGGAGTACTGAAGCTTTCTTT.

The rearrangement joins TRBV28 to TRBJ1-2; no clear D. Trimming took off 7 bases at V and 0 bases at J, with 3 bases between the two ends. Germline V gene data show CDR1 as MDHEN and CDR2 as SYDVKM. This CDR3 is built from 11 residues. In nucleotides, the CDR3 is TGTGCCAGCAACACTAACTATGGCTACACCTTC. Encoded protein: CASNTNYGYTF.

This chain uses TRBV5-1 with TRBJ2-3; D possibly uses TRBD1 or TRBD2 (6 bases each). The CDR3 has 21 residues. V was shortened by 0 bases and J by 5 bases, with 31 bases between the two germline ends. Germline V gives CDR1 SGHRS, CDR2 YFSETQ. The CDR3 sequence: CASSLGRWRGDDRSTGDTQYF. The CDR3 DNA reads as TGCGCCAGCAGCTTGGGCCGTTGGCGGGGAGATGACAGGTCCACCGGAGATACGCAGTATTTT.

The chain links TRBV28 to TRBJ1-2; D is unresolved. The V and J ends lost 6 bases and 8 bases respectively, with 16 bases between them. Germline lookup yields CDR1 MDHEN and CDR2 SYDVKM. The CDR3 loop spans 13 amino acids. The CDR3 DNA sequence: TGTGCCAGCAGGGAGCCAGGAGGCGGCGGCTACACCTTC. Its translation is CASREPGGGGYTF.

The genes are TRBV11-3 and TRBJ2-2; the D gene is possibly TRBD1 (5 bases). This CDR3 comprises 15 residues. Trimming left V 0 bases short and J 6 bases short, with 11 bases between. Germline V gene data show CDR1 as SGHNT and CDR2 as YENEEA. The CDR3 sequence is CASSLDRVLPGELFF. CDR3 in DNA: TGTGCCAGCAGCTTAGACAGGGTACTTCCCGGGGAGCTGTTTTTT.

The chain employs TRBV25-1 and TRBJ2-7; 10 positions agree with TRBD2. The CDR3 runs to 16 residues. CDR1 and CDR2 from the germline V gene are MGHDK and SYGVNS. Trimming took 3 bases from V and 2 from J; bases not matched to a gene: 7. The CDR3: CASSDAGTSVAYEQYF. Here the CDR3 DNA reads TGTGCCAGCAGTGACGCCGGGACTAGCGTCGCCTACGAGCAGTACTTC.

This sequence joins TRBV4-2 and TRBJ2-6; TRBD2 agrees at 8 bases. CDR1 LGHNA and CDR2 YNFKEQ come from the germline V gene. The CDR3 loop spans 17 amino acids. After removal of 4 bases from V and 2 bases from J, the junction contained 7 bases not matched to a gene. The chain's CDR3 is CASSLSGTTTGANVLTF. Here the CDR3 DNA reads TGTGCCAGCAGCCTTAGCGGGACGACTACTGGGGCCAACGTCCTGACTTTC.

This chain joins TRBV28 and TRBJ1-1; TRBD1 agrees at 7 bases. Trimming at V came to 7 bases and at J to 1 base, leaving 9 bases not matched to a gene. The germline V gene has CDR1 MDHEN and CDR2 SYDVKM. The CDR3 is made up of 15 amino acids. CDR3 in amino acids: CASTVEGASNTEAFF. The CDR3 DNA reads TGTGCCAGCACCGTCGAGGGGGCCTCGAACACTGAAGCTTTCTTT.

CDR3 sequence (DNA): TGTGCCAGCAGCTTCCTCCTCGACAGGGCGGGAAACACCATATATTTT. This translates into CASSFLLDRAGNTIYF. The chain employs TRBV13 and TRBJ1-3; 7 bases map to TRBD1. The junction had 9 bases not matched to a gene; V was cut back by 3 bases and J by 4 bases. This CDR3 is 16 amino acids long. Germline assignment: CDR1 PRHDT and CDR2 FYEKMQ (reference sequence).

J is TRBJ2-2 and V is TRBV14; D is unclear. This CDR3 contains 14 residues. Germline-derived CDR1 and CDR2 are SGHDN and FVKESK. Trimming left V 4 bases short and J 3 bases short, with 9 bases between. The CDR3 coding sequence is TGTGCCAGCAGCCTTTCGACATACACCGGGGAGCTGTTTTTT. Its protein product is CASSLSTYTGELFF.

The V call is TRBV10-1, the J call TRBJ2-2, with 7 bases fitting TRBD1. The trim removed 1 base at V and 4 bases at J, leaving 3 bases unmatched. Germline CDR1 reads WNHNN; CDR2 reads SYGVQD (reference sequence). This CDR3 region has 15 residues. CDR3 nucleotide sequence: TGCGCCAGCAGTGAGTGGGACAGCCCCACCGGGGAGCTGTTTTTT. Translation: CASSEWDSPTGELFF.

The chain combines TRBV7-6 with TRBJ2-1; weak D call: TRBD2 (5 bases). Germline assignment: CDR1 SGHVS and CDR2 FNYEAQ. V gave up 2 bases and J gave up 3 bases, with 17 bases separating them. The CDR3 runs to 17 residues. CDR3 nucleotide sequence: TGTGCCAGCAGCTTATCTTTCGCGGCAGCGGTCTACAATGAGCAGTTCTTC. As protein: CASSLSFAAAVYNEQFF.

This clone has just one count. The J gene is TRBJ2-5, the V gene TRBV7-9; 7 bases are shared with TRBD2. Germline CDR1 reads SEHNR; CDR2 reads FQNEAQ (reference sequence). V gave up 5 bases and J gave up 4 bases; unmatched junction bases: 13. This CDR3 has 16 amino acids. The CDR3 protein is CASSPIRLAQGETQYF. The CDR3, as DNA: TGTGCCAGCAGCCCAATAAGACTAGCCCAAGGAGAGACCCAGTACTTC.

J is TRBJ2-1 and V is TRBV6-1, with D perhaps matching TRBD2 (6 bases). The V end lost 6 bases, the J end lost 6 bases, and 18 bases lay between the germline ends. The V gene's germline CDR1 is MNHNS and CDR2 SASEGT. The length of the CDR3 is 15 residues. The CDR3 region is CASSHSGAPRNEQFF. The CDR3 DNA sequence: TGTGCCAGCAGCCATAGCGGAGCCCCTCGCAATGAGCAGTTCTTC.

V and J are TRBV6-5 and TRBJ2-5, with TRBD2 as a possible D gene (6 bases). The CDR3 is 13 residues long. V shed 7 bases and J shed 4 bases, with 13 bases lying between them. Germline loops: CDR1 MNHEY, CDR2 SVGAGI. The CDR3 sequence: CASTLLRGETQYF. CDR3 DNA: TGTGCCAGCACCTTACTGCGGGGAGAGACCCAGTACTTC.

V gene TRBV30 combines with J gene TRBJ1-2; 8 bases agree with TRBD1. This CDR3 region has 15 residues. Germline CDR1 reads GTSNPN; CDR2 reads SVGIG (reference sequence). Trimming took 7 bases from V and 5 from J; bases not matched to a gene: 15. CDR3 DNA sequence: TGTGCCTCACGCCAGGGGGCGAGGGTCTGGTATGGCTACACCTTC. Translation gives CASRQGARVWYGYTF.